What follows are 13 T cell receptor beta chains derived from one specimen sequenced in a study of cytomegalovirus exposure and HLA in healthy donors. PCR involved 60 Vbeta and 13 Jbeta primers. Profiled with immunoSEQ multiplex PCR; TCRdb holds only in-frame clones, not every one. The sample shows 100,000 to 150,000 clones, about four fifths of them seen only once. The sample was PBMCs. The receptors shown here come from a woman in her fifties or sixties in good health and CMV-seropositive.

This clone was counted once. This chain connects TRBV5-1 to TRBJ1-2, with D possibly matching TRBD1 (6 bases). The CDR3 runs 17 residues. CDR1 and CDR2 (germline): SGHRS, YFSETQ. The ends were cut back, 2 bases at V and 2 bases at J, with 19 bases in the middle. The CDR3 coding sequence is TGCGCCAGCAGCTTCCGCGGCGGGCCAGGGGAGAACTATGGCTACACCTTC. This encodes CASSFRGGPGENYGYTF.

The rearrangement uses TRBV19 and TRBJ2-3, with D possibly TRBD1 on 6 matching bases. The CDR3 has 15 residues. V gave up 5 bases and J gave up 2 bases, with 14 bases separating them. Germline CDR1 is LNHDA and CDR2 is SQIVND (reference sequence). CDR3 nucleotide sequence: TGTGCCAGTAGTTTAGGACAGATTAACACAGATACGCAGTATTTT. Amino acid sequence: CASSLGQINTDTQYF. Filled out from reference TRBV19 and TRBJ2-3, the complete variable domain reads DGGITQSPKYLFRKEGQNVTLSCEQNLNHDAMYWYRQDPGQGLRLIYYSQIVNDFQKGDIAEGYSVSREKKESFPLTVTSAQKNPTAFYLCASSLGQINTDTQYFGPGTRLTVL.

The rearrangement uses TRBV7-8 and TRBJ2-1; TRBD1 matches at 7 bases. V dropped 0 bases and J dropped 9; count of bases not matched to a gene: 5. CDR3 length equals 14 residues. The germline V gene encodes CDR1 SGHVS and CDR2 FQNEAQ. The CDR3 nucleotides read TGTGCCAGCAGCTTAGCAGACAGGGTACTTGAGCAGTTCTTC. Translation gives CASSLADRVLEQFF.

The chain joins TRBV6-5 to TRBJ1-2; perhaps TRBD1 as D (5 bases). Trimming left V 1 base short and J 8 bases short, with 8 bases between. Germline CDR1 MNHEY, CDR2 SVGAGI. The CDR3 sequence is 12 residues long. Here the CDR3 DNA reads TGTGCCAGCAGTTACTGGGGGGACGGCTACACCTTC. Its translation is CASSYWGDGYTF.

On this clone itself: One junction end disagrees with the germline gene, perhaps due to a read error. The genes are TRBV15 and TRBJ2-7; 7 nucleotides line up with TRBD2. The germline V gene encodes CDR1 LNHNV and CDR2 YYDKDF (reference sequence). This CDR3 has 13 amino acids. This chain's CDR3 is CATSSTSVYGQYF. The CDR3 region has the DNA TGTGCCACCAGCAGCACTAGCGTCTACGGGCAGTACTTC. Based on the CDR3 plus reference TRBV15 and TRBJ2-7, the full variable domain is DAMVIQNPRYQVTQFGKPVTLSCSQTLNHNVMYWYQQKSSQAPKLLFHYYDKDFNNEADTPDNFQSRRPNTSFCFLDIRSPGLGDTAMYLCATSSTSVYGQYFGPGTRLTVT.

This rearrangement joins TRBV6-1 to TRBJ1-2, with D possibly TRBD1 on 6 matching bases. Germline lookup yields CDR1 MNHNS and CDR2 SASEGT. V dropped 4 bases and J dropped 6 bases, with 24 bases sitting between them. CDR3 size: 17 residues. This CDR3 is CASSGTPGQPSLDGYTF. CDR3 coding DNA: TGTGCCAGCAGTGGCACACCGGGACAACCGAGTTTGGATGGCTACACCTTC.

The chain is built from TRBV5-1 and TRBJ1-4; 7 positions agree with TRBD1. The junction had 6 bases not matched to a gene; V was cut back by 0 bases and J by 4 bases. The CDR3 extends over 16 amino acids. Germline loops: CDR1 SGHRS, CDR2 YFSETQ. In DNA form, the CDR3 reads TGCGCCAGCAGCTTGGGCCGGGACAGCATTAATGAAAAACTGTTTTTT. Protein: CASSLGRDSINEKLFF.

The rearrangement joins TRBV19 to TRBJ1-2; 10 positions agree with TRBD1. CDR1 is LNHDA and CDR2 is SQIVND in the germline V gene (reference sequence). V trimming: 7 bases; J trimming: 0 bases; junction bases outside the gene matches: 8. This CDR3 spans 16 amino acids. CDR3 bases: TGTGCCAGTACTCCCGGGACAGGGGTAGCTAACTATGGCTACACCTTC. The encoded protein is CASTPGTGVANYGYTF.

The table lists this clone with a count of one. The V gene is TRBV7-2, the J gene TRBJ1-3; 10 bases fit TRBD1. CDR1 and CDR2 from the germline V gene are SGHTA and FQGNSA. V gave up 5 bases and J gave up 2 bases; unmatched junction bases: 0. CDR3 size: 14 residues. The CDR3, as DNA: TGTGCCAGCAGCGGGACAGGGGCTGGAAACACCATATATTTT. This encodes CASSGTGAGNTIYF.

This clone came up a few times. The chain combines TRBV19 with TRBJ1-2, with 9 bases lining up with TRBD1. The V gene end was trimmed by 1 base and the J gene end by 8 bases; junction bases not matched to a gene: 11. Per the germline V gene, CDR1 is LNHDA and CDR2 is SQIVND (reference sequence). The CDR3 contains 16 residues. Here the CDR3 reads CASSIGVGQGTDGYTF. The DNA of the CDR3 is TGTGCCAGTAGTATAGGAGTAGGACAGGGGACGGACGGCTACACCTTC.

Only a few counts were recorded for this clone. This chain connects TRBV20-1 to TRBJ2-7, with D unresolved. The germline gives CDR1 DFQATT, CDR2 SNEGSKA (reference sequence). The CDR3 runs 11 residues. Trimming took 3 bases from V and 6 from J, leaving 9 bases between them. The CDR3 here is CSASLAAEQYF. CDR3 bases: TGCAGTGCTAGTCTCGCGGCCGAGCAGTACTTC.

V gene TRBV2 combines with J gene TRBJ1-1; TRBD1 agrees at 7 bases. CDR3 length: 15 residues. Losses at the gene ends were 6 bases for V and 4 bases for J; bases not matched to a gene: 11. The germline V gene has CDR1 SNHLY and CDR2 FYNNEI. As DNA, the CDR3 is TGTGCCAGCAGACCTAACGGACAGGAAAGCACTGAAGCTTTCTTT. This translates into CASRPNGQESTEAFF.

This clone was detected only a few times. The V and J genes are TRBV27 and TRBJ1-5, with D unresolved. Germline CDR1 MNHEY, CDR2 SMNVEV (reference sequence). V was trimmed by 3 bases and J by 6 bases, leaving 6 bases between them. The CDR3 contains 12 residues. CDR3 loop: CASSFYGQPQHF. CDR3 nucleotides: TGTGCCAGCAGTTTCTATGGTCAGCCCCAGCATTTT.